This passage covers 5 T cell receptor beta chains from one sample sequenced in a study of neoadjuvant anti-PD-1 for oral cavity cancer. The repertoire was sequenced with immunoSEQ multiplex PCR; TCRdb's copy has only in-frame clones and lacks some. Of 20,000 to 25,000 clones in the sample, around 45% were seen once. Time point indicated: after neoadjuvant nivolumab, at surgical resection. Sequencing was performed on tumor tissue, taken after nivolumab (anti-PD-1) treatment. All receptors come from a person aged 40 to 85 with oral cavity squamous cell carcinoma.

The rearrangement joins TRBV7-2 to TRBJ1-2, with D unresolved. The CDR3 totals 13 residues. Trimming removed 1 base at V and 2 bases at J, with 5 bases between. Germline values: CDR1 SGHTA, CDR2 FQGNSA. This chain's CDR3 is CASSLGTNYGYTF. DNA for the CDR3: TGTGCCAGCAGCTTAGGTACGAACTATGGCTACACCTTC.

CDR3 in DNA: TGTGCCAGCAGCTCTGGGACGACGGCCGCAACCTATGGCTACACCTTC. Its protein product is CASSSGTTAATYGYTF. The chain has TRBV4-2 and TRBJ1-2; tentatively, D is TRBD1 (5 bases). Germline V CDR1 and CDR2: LGHNA, YNFKEQ. The V gene lost 5 bases and the J gene lost 4 bases, with 20 bases spanning the gap. The CDR3 covers 16 residues.

The sample holds many counts of this clone. The V call is TRBV7-2, the J call TRBJ2-3; 9 bases line up with TRBD2. Losses at the gene ends were 4 bases for V and 5 bases for J; bases not matched to a gene: 7. Germline CDR1 and CDR2: SGHTA and FQGNSA. The length of the CDR3 is 15 residues. The CDR3 region is CASSSRGGLGDTQYF. The CDR3 DNA is TGTGCCAGCAGCTCGCGGGGGGGCCTTGGAGATACGCAGTATTTT.

The rearrangement joins TRBV18 to TRBJ1-5; 9 positions agree with TRBD1. In germline, CDR1 is KGHSH, CDR2 LQKENI. The CDR3 is made up of 15 amino acids. J was trimmed by 5 bases and V by 3 bases; bases with no gene match: 5. The CDR3 protein is CASSPSTGGYQPQHF. In nucleotides, the CDR3 is TGTGCCAGCTCACCTTCGACAGGGGGTTATCAGCCCCAGCATTTT.

This clone has only a few counts. The genes are TRBV7-9 and TRBJ2-1; the match to TRBD2 covers 11 bases. V shed 8 bases and J 2 bases; nucleotides not matched to a gene: 8. Germline CDR1 and CDR2: SEHNR and FQNEAQ (reference sequence). This CDR3 comprises 16 residues. DNA for the CDR3: TGTGCCAGCGACCCCGCGGGACTAGCGGCCTACAATGAGCAGTTCTTC. Amino acid sequence: CASDPAGLAAYNEQFF.